Shown below are 21 T cell receptor beta chains from a single sample sequenced in a study of cytomegalovirus exposure and HLA in healthy donors (dated by TCRdb to about 2017). Libraries were prepared through the immunoSEQ multiplex PCR assay. For the multiplex PCR, a mixture combining 60 forward primers for TCR Vbeta segments and 13 reverse primers for TCR Jbeta segments was used. Imported from immuneACCESS, the table was reduced by TCRdb to in-frame sequences with V and J called. These copies leave out some clones; in studies compared against another copy, an unresolved V gene accounts for under half, and the cause of the remainder is not known. This sample's table contains approximately 200,000 clones. 0.74% of the sample rests with the top ten. The sample comprised PBMCs. The receptors were gathered from a boy aged 5-17 years in good health and CMV-seronegative.

CDR3 loop: CSVGRAQETQYF. CDR3 DNA sequence: TGCAGCGTTGGCAGGGCCCAAGAGACCCAGTACTTC. V gene TRBV29-1 combines with J gene TRBJ2-5; D may be TRBD1 (5 bases). With 4 bases removed from V and 1 base from J, the gap between germline ends came to 7 bases. CDR3 length: 12 residues. The germline gives CDR1 SQVTM, CDR2 ANQGSEA.

The chain combines TRBV5-6 with TRBJ1-1; 8 nucleotides match TRBD1. Germline V lookup: CDR1 SGHDT, CDR2 YYEEEE. CDR3 length: 16 residues. Trimming cost V 0 bases and J 3 bases; bases outside gene matches: 7. The CDR3 protein is CASSLAGRGLDTEAFF. In nucleotides, the CDR3 is TGTGCCAGCAGCTTGGCGGGCAGGGGGCTGGACACTGAAGCTTTCTTT.

The chain has TRBV29-1 and TRBJ1-1; D unclear. The CDR3 length is 15 residues. From germline, CDR1 is SQVTM and CDR2 ANQGSEA. V was clipped by 7 bases and J by 5 bases, with 23 bases between them. CDR3 sequence: CSAPIMPGGRTEAFF. The DNA for the CDR3 is TGCAGCGCCCCAATCATGCCGGGAGGGAGGACTGAAGCTTTCTTT.

Notes on this clone: The junction departs from germline at one end; a sequencing error may be responsible. Other nucleotide sequences from this sample produce the same CDR3. V gene TRBV2 combines with J gene TRBJ2-2, with D tentatively TRBD2 (5 bases). Germline CDR1 and CDR2: SNHLY and FYNNEI. The length of the CDR3 is 15 residues. CDR3 residues: CASSGYSGTAGELFF. As DNA, the CDR3 is TGTGCCAGCAGCGGATACAGTGGAACGGCCGGGGAGTTGTTTTTT.

The chain recombines TRBV4-1 with TRBJ1-3; the D is unclear. Germline V gives CDR1 MGHRA, CDR2 YSYEKL. Trimming shortened V by 0 bases and J by 4 bases, and 10 bases separated the two germline ends. There are 15 residues in the CDR3. The CDR3: CASSQDEGRGNTIYF. CDR3 nucleotides: TGCGCCAGCAGCCAAGATGAGGGAAGAGGAAACACCATATATTTT.

This chain connects TRBV7-3 to TRBJ1-2, with unresolved D. CDR1 is SGHTA, CDR2 FQGTGA, per germline. The CDR3 loop spans 15 amino acids. V was clipped by 5 bases and J by 6 bases, with 19 bases between them. The CDR3 sequence: CASSPRSGVSDGYTF. The DNA of the CDR3 is TGTGCCAGCAGCCCCCGGAGCGGGGTGTCGGATGGCTACACCTTC.

V gene TRBV12-2 combines with J gene TRBJ1-1. TRBV12-2 is a pseudogene. The CDR3 length is 14 residues. CDR3 in DNA: TGTGCAAGTCGCTTAGGTCTCGTGGAGACTGAAGCTTTCTTT. It encodes CASRLGLVETEAFF.

V gene TRBV7-9 combines with J gene TRBJ2-3; D call uncertain. CDR3 length: 14 amino acids. Deletions cut 5 bases from V and 6 bases from J, with 15 bases between. The V gene's germline CDR1 is SEHNR and CDR2 FQNEAQ (reference sequence). The CDR3 bases are TGTGCCAGCAGCGACCCCCTAGGATTGGATACGCAGTATTTT. Translation: CASSDPLGLDTQYF.

This chain connects TRBV27 to TRBJ1-2, with 7 bases identical to TRBD1. The germline V gene encodes CDR1 MNHEY and CDR2 SMNVEV (reference sequence). V shed 5 bases, J shed 2 bases, and the junction held 14 bases outside the gene matches. The CDR3 loop spans 17 amino acids. CDR3 sequence (DNA): TGTGCCAGCAGTACCCTAAGGGGGCCAGGGGGGAACTATGGCTACACCTTC. The encoded protein is CASSTLRGPGGNYGYTF.

The chain uses TRBV11-2 and TRBJ1-1; a possible D gene is TRBD1 (6 bases). Germline assignment: CDR1 SGHAT and CDR2 FQNNGV. The CDR3 totals 14 residues. V was trimmed by 3 bases and J by 4 bases, leaving 12 bases between them. In DNA, the CDR3 is TGTGCCAGCAGCTTCATTACAGGGCGCACTGAAGCTTTCTTT. This codes for CASSFITGRTEAFF.

The chain links TRBV7-6 to TRBJ2-6; D gene ambiguous. CDR1 and CDR2 from the germline V gene are SGHVS and FNYEAQ. The CDR3 sequence is 17 residues long. Deletions cut 0 bases from V and 7 bases from J, with 16 bases between. The CDR3 spells CASSLAESALGANVLTF. As DNA, the CDR3 is TGTGCCAGCAGCTTAGCGGAGTCAGCCTTGGGTGCCAACGTCCTGACTTTC.

The V gene is TRBV6-1, the J gene TRBJ1-1; 7 bases are shared with TRBD1. This CDR3 comprises 14 residues. Germline V gives CDR1 MNHNS, CDR2 SASEGT. V gave up 2 bases and J gave up 3 bases; unmatched junction bases: 3. This CDR3 reads CASSERGRDTEAFF. CDR3 nucleotides: TGTGCCAGCAGTGAAAGGGGGCGGGACACTGAAGCTTTCTTT.

The chain couples TRBV6-1 to TRBJ2-7; D is unclear. Germline assignment: CDR1 MNHNS and CDR2 SASEGT. Trimming took 6 bases from V and 1 from J, leaving 10 bases between them. The CDR3 length is 13 residues. DNA for the CDR3: TGTGCCAGCAGCGCCCCGGTATCCTACGAGCAGTACTTC. The encoded protein is CASSAPVSYEQYF.

The chain combines TRBV19 with TRBJ2-7; D might be TRBD1 (6 bases). Trimming pared 0 bases from V and 3 bases from J, leaving 18 bases between. Germline CDR1 is LNHDA and CDR2 is SQIVND (reference sequence). The CDR3 totals 17 residues. This CDR3 reads CASSIDLVTGGYYEQYF. The CDR3 coding sequence is TGTGCCAGTAGTATAGACCTGGTGACAGGAGGATACTACGAGCAGTACTTC. Filled out from reference TRBV19 and TRBJ2-7, the complete variable domain reads DGGITQSPKYLFRKEGQNVTLSCEQNLNHDAMYWYRQDPGQGLRLIYYSQIVNDFQKGDIAEGYSVSREKKESFPLTVTSAQKNPTAFYLCASSIDLVTGGYYEQYFGPGTRLTVT.

The V and J genes are TRBV13 and TRBJ2-3; no clear D. CDR3 length equals 13 residues. V gave up 11 bases and J gave up 1 base, with 13 bases separating them. Per germline, CDR1 PRHDT and CDR2 FYEKMQ (reference sequence). The chain's CDR3 is CAHATSGTDTQYF. The CDR3 nucleotides are TGTGCCCACGCCACCAGCGGCACAGATACGCAGTATTTT.

This sequence joins TRBV29-1 and TRBJ1-1; D might be TRBD1 (5 bases). The ends were cut back, 4 bases at V and 4 bases at J, with 10 bases in the middle. The CDR3 loop spans 12 amino acids. Germline loops: CDR1 SQVTM, CDR2 ANQGSEA. The CDR3 DNA is TGCAGCGTTGGGCAGGGATCCACTGAAGCTTTCTTT. Translation gives CSVGQGSTEAFF.

The CDR3 nucleotides read TGTGCCAGCAGCTTAGCGCGAACCGGCTCCTATAATTCACCCCTCCACTTT. This gives the protein CASSLARTGSYNSPLHF. The chain couples TRBV7-9 to TRBJ1-6; D remains unclear. CDR3 size: 17 residues. Trimming removed 0 bases at V and 0 bases at J, with 9 bases between. Germline V gene lookup returns CDR1 SEHNR and CDR2 FQNEAQ (reference sequence).

The chain has TRBV18 and TRBJ1-6, with D perhaps TRBD1 (6 bases). The germline V and J ends were trimmed by 4 bases and 0 bases, with 16 bases remaining between them. The germline CDR1 and CDR2 sequences are KGHSH and LQKENI. The CDR3 totals 18 residues. CDR3 sequence: CASSLSDSFSSYNSPLHF. The CDR3 DNA reads TGTGCCAGCTCACTCTCGGACAGCTTCAGCTCCTATAATTCACCCCTCCACTTT.

The genes are TRBV30 and TRBJ2-5; 8 bases align to TRBD2. The CDR3 loop spans 14 amino acids. Germline V gene sequence: CDR1 GTSNPN, CDR2 SVGIG (reference sequence). V was clipped by 1 base and J by 3 bases; unmatched bases: 4. CDR3 sequence (DNA): TGTGCCTGGAGTGCACGGGGGGGCGAAGAGACCCAGTACTTC. The encoded protein is CAWSARGGEETQYF.

The chain couples TRBV7-9 to TRBJ2-3, with 12 bases fitting TRBD2. Germline CDR1 SEHNR, CDR2 FQNEAQ (reference sequence). The CDR3 runs 18 residues. V gave up 7 bases and J gave up 1 base; unmatched junction bases: 12. The CDR3, as DNA: TGTGCCAGCAACCAACTAGCGGGGGGCGTTCGAGGCACAGATACGCAGTATTTT. Protein: CASNQLAGGVRGTDTQYF.

The chain carries TRBV4-1 and TRBJ1-2; 9 bases align to TRBD1. V gave up 3 bases and J gave up 9 bases; unmatched junction bases: 8. The CDR3 sequence is 14 residues long. The germline gives CDR1 MGHRA, CDR2 YSYEKL. The CDR3 nucleotides read TGCGCCAGCAGCCAGGACAGGGGAAGATGGAGCTACACCTTC. Encoded protein: CASSQDRGRWSYTF.